These T cell receptor beta chains were read from a single sample in a study of blood T cell repertoires in COVID-19. Produced via immunoSEQ multiplex PCR; TCRdb's table is partial and in-frame only. Among around 120,000 clones listed, about four fifths were seen once. Sequencing was performed on peripheral blood. These receptors originate from a man aged 65 to 79 with acute or convalescent COVID-19. Each CDR3 is given with its conserved first and last residue. Fields, in order: D gene, clone size, J gene, V gene, CDR3 protein, CDR3 DNA. A D gene is named only where the DNA matches it firmly. Clone sizes are given selectively: once, few, many, or a class where the clone is expanded.

TRBD1 | - | TRBJ1-5 | TRBV7-8 | CASSGPGQGADQPQHF | TGTGCCAGCAGCGGTCCGGGACAGGGGGCGGATCAGCCCCAGCATTTT
TRBD1 | - | TRBJ1-4 | TRBV7-9 | CASSSMGGTGSGEKLFF | TGTGCCAGCAGCTCAATGGGGGGGACAGGCTCTGGGGAAAAACTGTTTTTT
- | - | TRBJ1-2 | TRBV12-3/TRBV12-4 | CASSLGQGLGYTF | TGTGCCAGCAGTTTAGGGCAGGGTCTTGGCTACACCTTC
- | once | TRBJ2-4 | TRBV30 | CAWMDAGAKNIQYF | TGTGCCTGGATGGACGCGGGAGCCAAAAACATTCAGTACTTC
- | once | TRBJ1-5 | TRBV20-1 | CSASPGLAHQPQHF | TGCAGTGCTAGTCCAGGGCTTGCCCATCAGCCCCAGCATTTT
- | - | TRBJ2-7 | TRBV15 | CATSRDPGVSYEQYF | TGTGCCACCAGCAGAGATCCCGGGGTGTCCTACGAGCAGTACTTC
- | - | TRBJ1-1 | TRBV5-1 | CASTMGGLNTEAFF | TGCGCCAGCACCATGGGGGGTTTGAACACTGAAGCTTTCTTT
TRBD1 | once | TRBJ2-7 | TRBV4-3 | CASSFSRDRSSYEQYF | TGCGCCAGCAGCTTTTCCCGGGACAGGAGCTCCTACGAGCAGTACTTC
- | - | TRBJ1-1 | TRBV5-1 | CASSQQGGTEAFF | TGCGCCAGCAGCCAGCAGGGAGGCACTGAAGCTTTCTTT
- | - | TRBJ1-6 | TRBV6-5 | CASKEGDSPLHF | TGTGCCAGCAAAGAAGGGGATTCACCCCTCCACTTT
TRBD2 | - | TRBJ2-3 | TRBV4-2 | CASSQDGSGGGGDTQYF | TGTGCCAGCAGCCAAGATGGTAGCGGGGGGGGTGGAGATACGCAGTATTTT
TRBD1 | - | TRBJ1-2 | TRBV7-2 | CASSPGQGNYGYTF | TGTGCCAGCAGCCCCGGACAGGGTAACTATGGCTACACCTTC
TRBD1 | - | TRBJ1-6 | TRBV20-1 | CSASGQGPSVNF | TGCAGTGCTAGTGGACAGGGCCCCTCTGTTAACTTT
TRBD1 | - | TRBJ2-5 | TRBV25-1 | CASSAIGGSQETQYF | TGTGCCAGCAGTGCCATAGGGGGCTCCCAAGAGACCCAGTACTTC
- | - | TRBJ1-1 | TRBV4-3 | CASSQGHRNTEAFF | TGCGCCAGCAGCCAAGGACATCGGAACACTGAAGCTTTCTTT
TRBD1 | once | TRBJ2-1 | TRBV10-3 | CATQGQGLNNEQFF | TGTGCCACCCAAGGACAGGGGCTGAACAATGAGCAGTTCTTC
- | - | TRBJ1-4 | TRBV21-1 | CASRQGRANEKLFF | TGTGCCAGCCGACAGGGTAGGGCTAATGAAAAACTGTTTTTT
- | few | TRBJ2-3 | TRBV29-1 | CSVETQRADTQYF | TGCAGCGTCGAGACCCAGCGAGCAGATACGCAGTATTTT
- | - | TRBJ2-4 | TRBV19 | CASRGPGESENIQYF | TGTGCCAGTAGGGGGCCGGGTGAGTCGGAAAACATTCAGTACTTC
TRBD1 | - | TRBJ1-2 | TRBV5-6 | CASSLASGTGGYGYTF | TGTGCCAGCAGCTTGGCCTCTGGTACAGGGGGCTATGGCTACACCTTC
- | - | TRBJ1-2 | TRBV3-1/TRBV3-2 | CASSQGGGHHYGYTF | TGTGCCAGCAGCCAAGGGGGAGGGCACCACTATGGCTACACCTTC
- | once | TRBJ2-1 | TRBV6-2/TRBV6-3 | CASSYYGVSYNEQFF | TGTGCCAGCAGTTACTACGGGGTCTCCTACAATGAGCAGTTCTTC
- | medium-sized | TRBJ1-6 | TRBV5-1 | CASSLGGGSSPLHF | TGCGCCAGCAGCTTGGGCGGGGGCTCTTCACCCCTCCACTTT
- | - | TRBJ2-1 | TRBV3-1/TRBV3-2 | CASSSSNEQFF | TGTGCCAGCAGCTCCAGCAATGAGCAGTTCTTC
TRBD1 | - | TRBJ2-6 | TRBV9 | CASSPRQGEKDTGANVLTF | TGTGCCAGCAGCCCACGACAGGGGGAGAAGGATACTGGGGCCAACGTCCTGACTTTC
TRBD1 | - | TRBJ1-2 | TRBV30 | CAWRTGRSYGYTF | TGTGCCTGGAGGACAGGGAGGTCTTATGGCTACACCTTC
- | - | TRBJ1-6 | TRBV5-1 | CASTLRPDSDNSPLHF | TGCGCCAGCACCCTTCGCCCGGACAGTGATAATTCACCCCTCCACTTT
TRBD2 | - | TRBJ2-7 | TRBV29-1 | CSVEEVGGLGQYF | TGCAGCGTTGAAGAAGTGGGAGGGCTAGGGCAGTACTTC
TRBD1 | few | TRBJ2-1 | TRBV5-1 | CASSLADRASYNEQFF | TGCGCCAGCAGCTTGGCTGACAGGGCATCCTACAATGAGCAGTTCTTC
- | - | TRBJ1-2 | TRBV7-2 | CASSLALRGAYGYTF | TGTGCCAGCAGCTTAGCGCTTCGGGGGGCCTATGGCTACACCTTC
- | - | TRBJ1-1 | TRBV7-2 | CASSLQGENTEAFF | TGTGCCAGCAGCCTACAGGGCGAGAACACTGAAGCTTTCTTT
- | - | TRBJ2-7 | TRBV6-2/TRBV6-3 | CASSLFGVSYEQYF | TGTGCCAGCAGCCTCTTCGGGGTCTCCTACGAGCAGTACTTC
- | few | TRBJ1-5 | TRBV5-4 | CASSLGGGGVQPQHF | TGTGCCAGCAGCTTGGGGGGCGGGGGTGTCCAGCCCCAGCATTTT
TRBD1 | - | TRBJ2-5 | TRBV27 | CASPVDRVQETQYF | TGTGCCAGTCCGGTGGACAGGGTCCAAGAGACCCAGTACTTC
TRBD1 | once | TRBJ1-1 | TRBV4-3 | CASSQVQGAGTEAFF | TGCGCCAGCAGCCAAGTACAGGGGGCAGGTACTGAAGCTTTCTTT
- | - | TRBJ2-5 | TRBV21-1 | CASSKDRSNQETQYF | TGTGCCAGCAGCAAAGACAGGAGCAACCAAGAGACCCAGTACTTC
- | - | TRBJ1-2 | TRBV15 | CATSSVYGYTF | TGTGCCACCAGCAGCGTCTATGGCTACACCTTC
- | - | TRBJ2-2 | TRBV11-3 | CASSSNTGELFF | TGTGCCAGCAGCTCTAACACCGGGGAGCTGTTTTTT
- | - | TRBJ2-7 | TRBV11-2 | CASSSIRQPRSYEQYF | TGTGCCAGCAGCTCCATTCGACAGCCTCGCTCCTACGAGCAGTACTTC
- | - | TRBJ1-2 | TRBV25-1 | CASSPHQPNRGYGYTF | TGTGCCAGCAGCCCGCACCAACCGAATAGAGGCTATGGCTACACCTTC
- | - | TRBJ1-2 | TRBV15 | CATSSQGNYGYTF | TGTGCCACCAGCAGCCAGGGCAACTATGGCTACACCTTC
TRBD1 | - | TRBJ1-2 | TRBV5-1 | CASSLGTGSGYTF | TGCGCCAGCAGCCTGGGGACAGGGTCTGGCTACACCTTC
- | few | TRBJ2-7 | TRBV5-4 | CASSLGRLAAYEQYF | TGTGCCAGCAGCTTGGGGAGGCTTGCGGCCTACGAGCAGTACTTC
TRBD1 | - | TRBJ2-5 | TRBV5-1 | CASSPGQGRETQYF | TGCGCCAGCAGCCCTGGACAGGGGAGGGAGACCCAGTACTTC
- | - | TRBJ1-2 | TRBV30 | CAWSNNRDGYTF | TGTGCCTGGAGCAATAACAGGGATGGCTACACCTTC
TRBD2 | - | TRBJ2-3 | TRBV7-2 | CASSFLSGGRADTQYF | TGTGCCAGCAGCTTCCTTAGCGGGGGGAGAGCAGATACGCAGTATTTT
TRBD1 | - | TRBJ1-1 | TRBV4-3 | CASSELQGALSTEAFF | TGCGCCAGCAGCGAACTACAGGGGGCCCTGAGCACTGAAGCTTTCTTT
- | - | TRBJ2-2 | TRBV7-9 | CASRGVGELFF | TGTGCCAGCAGAGGAGTAGGGGAGCTGTTTTTT
TRBD2 | - | TRBJ2-1 | TRBV5-1 | CASSALAGEVNEQFF | TGCGCCAGCAGTGCACTAGCGGGGGAGGTCAATGAGCAGTTCTTC
- | - | TRBJ2-5 | TRBV11-2 | CASSLPLGGRETQYF | TGTGCCAGCAGCTTACCCCTCGGGGGTCGAGAGACCCAGTACTTC
- | - | TRBJ2-5 | TRBV29-1 | CSVEPRTRQETQYF | TGCAGCGTTGAACCACGGACACGCCAAGAGACCCAGTACTTC
TRBD1 | - | TRBJ1-2 | TRBV5-3 | CARSLGGAGGYTF | TGTGCCAGAAGCTTAGGGGGCGCGGGTGGCTACACCTTC
TRBD2 | - | TRBJ2-1 | TRBV24-1 | CATSDPLGRGGNEQFF | TGTGCCACCAGTGACCCCCTAGGGCGGGGGGGCAATGAGCAGTTCTTC